This passage covers 9 T cell receptor beta chains from one sample sequenced in a study of identical twins. TCRdb reprocessed the 5' RACE reads with MiXCR, giving one entry per CDR3 protein. The sample consists of roughly 690,000 distinct CDR3 sequences, over 20% of them appearing once. The data were also submitted as part of a second study, on T cells expressing NK-cell markers.

Sequenced input: PBMCs. Source of these receptors: a woman aged 18-35 years in good health.

In this sample, this clonotype turned up a few times. The chain employs TRBV29-1 and TRBJ1-2, with TRBD1 matching over 8 bases. With V trimmed by 7 bases and J by 7 bases, 2 bases remained unmatched. Germline-derived CDR1 and CDR2 are SQVTM and ANQGSEA. CDR3 length: 10 amino acids. The DNA of the CDR3 is TGCAGCGCTGACAGGGGTGGCTACACCTTC. The encoded protein is CSADRGGYTF.

This clonotype was counted only a few times. The chain couples TRBV7-2 to TRBJ2-2; 11 nucleotides agree with TRBD2. The CDR3 consists of 15 residues. Germline V lookup: CDR1 SGHTA, CDR2 FQGNSA. After removal of 1 base from V and 6 bases from J, the junction contained 1 base not matched to a gene. The CDR3 reads CASSLVAGGPGELFF. In DNA form, the CDR3 reads TGTGCCAGCAGCTTAGTAGCGGGGGGGCCCGGGGAGCTGTTTTTT.

The chain joins TRBV20-1 to TRBJ1-1; tentatively, D is TRBD1 (5 bases). Germline values: CDR1 DFQATT, CDR2 SNEGSKA (reference sequence). V lost 0 bases and J 6 bases, leaving 11 bases between the germline ends. The CDR3 is 13 amino acids. CDR3 sequence: CSARDGREPEAFF. As DNA, the CDR3 is TGCAGTGCTAGAGACGGCAGGGAGCCTGAAGCTTTCTTT.

This clonotype was found many times. The rearrangement joins TRBV12-3 or TRBV12-4 to TRBJ1-5, with 7 positions matching TRBD1. The V and J ends lost 6 bases and 4 bases, in that order; junction bases with no gene match: 6. The CDR3 totals 14 residues. As DNA, the CDR3 is TGTGCCAGCAGGCTTACAGGGGAGAATCAGCCCCAGCATTTT. As protein: CASRLTGENQPQHF.

The V call is TRBV12-3 or TRBV12-4, the J call TRBJ2-7; TRBD2 aligns across 8 bases. The CDR3 sequence is 19 residues long. The V gene end was trimmed by 2 bases and the J gene end by 6 bases; junction bases not matched to a gene: 21. CDR3 in DNA: TGTGCCAGCAGTTTACAGCGGGGGAGAACCAGGGAAGATCGACTCGAGCAGTACTTC. Residues: CASSLQRGRTREDRLEQYF.

The V and J genes are TRBV2 and TRBJ2-5, with 11 positions matching TRBD2. J gave up 5 bases and V 8 bases, and 7 bases lay outside the gene matches. The CDR3 covers 14 residues. Germline values: CDR1 SNHLY, CDR2 FYNNEI. The CDR3 is CASSLAGGFETQYF. The CDR3 nucleotides read TGTGCCAGCTCTCTAGCGGGAGGATTTGAGACCCAGTACTTC.

This clonotype was seen more than once but under ten times. This chain joins TRBV15 and TRBJ1-2; TRBD1 aligns across 10 bases. V gave up 3 bases and J gave up 5 bases; unmatched junction bases: 3. Germline-derived CDR1 and CDR2 are LNHNV and YYDKDF (reference sequence). CDR3 length equals 14 residues. CDR3 amino acids: CATSSRTGGYGYTF. As DNA, the CDR3 is TGTGCCACCAGCAGTCGGACAGGGGGTTATGGCTACACCTTC.

This clonotype was seen a few times. CDR3 protein: CASSTRETGTGYTF. The DNA of the CDR3 is TGTGCCAGCTCTACCCGGGAAACGGGGACCGGCTACACCTTC. The V and J genes are TRBV18 and TRBJ1-2, with D possibly matching TRBD1 (5 bases). CDR1 is KGHSH and CDR2 is LQKENI in the germline V gene. The germline V and J ends were trimmed by 6 bases and 8 bases, with 19 bases remaining between them. This CDR3 has 14 residues. Together with reference TRBV18 and TRBJ1-2, the CDR3 gives the full variable domain: NAGVMQNPRHLVRRRGQEARLRCSPMKGHSHVYWYRQLPEEGLKFMVYLQKENIIDESGMPKERFSAEFPKEGPSILRIQQVVRGDSAAYFCASSTRETGTGYTFGSGTRLTVV.

The gene calls are TRBV29-1 and TRBJ2-1, with D tentatively TRBD1 (5 bases). Per germline, CDR1 SQVTM and CDR2 ANQGSEA. CDR3 length equals 14 residues. The ends were cut back, 4 bases at V and 9 bases at J, with 19 bases in the middle. CDR3 region: CSVVALGSGFEQFF. Written as DNA, the CDR3 is TGCAGCGTTGTTGCTCTCGGCTCAGGGTTTGAGCAGTTCTTC.